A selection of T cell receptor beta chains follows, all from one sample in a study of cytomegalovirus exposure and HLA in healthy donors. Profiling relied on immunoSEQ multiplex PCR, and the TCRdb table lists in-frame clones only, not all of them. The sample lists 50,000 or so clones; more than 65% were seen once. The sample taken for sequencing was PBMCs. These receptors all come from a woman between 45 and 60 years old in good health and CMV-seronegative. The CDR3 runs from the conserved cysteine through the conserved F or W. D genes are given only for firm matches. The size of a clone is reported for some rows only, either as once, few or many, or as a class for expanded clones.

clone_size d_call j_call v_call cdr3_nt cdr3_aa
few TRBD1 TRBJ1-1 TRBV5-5 TGTGCCAGCAGCTCGACAGGGATGAACACTGAAGCTTTCTTT CASSSTGMNTEAFF
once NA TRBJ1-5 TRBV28 TGTGCCAGCACCCCGACAGGCCGCTCGAATCAGCCCCAGCATTTT CASTPTGRSNQPQHF
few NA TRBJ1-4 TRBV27 TGTGCCAGCAGCGAGGTCAAGGGGCTCGTACTTTTT CASSEVKGLVLF
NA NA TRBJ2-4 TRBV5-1 TGCGCCAGCAGCTTGGGCGGCAGTTCCGGCAAAAACATTCAGTACTTC CASSLGGSSGKNIQYF
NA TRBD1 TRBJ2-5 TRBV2 TGTGCCAGCAACCGGGACAGTCAAGAGACCCAGTACTTC CASNRDSQETQYF
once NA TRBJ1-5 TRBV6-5 TGTGCCAGCGGGGACTCTCTGGGTCGTGGGGCCCAGCATTTT CASGDSLGRGAQHF
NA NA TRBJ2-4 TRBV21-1 TGTGCCAGCAGCATGGAATCCCTACCCGGGACAGGAAAAAACATTCAGTACTTC CASSMESLPGTGKNIQYF
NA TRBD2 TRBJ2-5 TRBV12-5 TGTGCTACCACCCTAGCGGGACAAGAGACCCAGTACTTC CATTLAGQETQYF
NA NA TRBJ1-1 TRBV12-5 TGTGCTAGTGGTTTGACCGGGGAAGGGGGACGGACTGAAGCTTTCTTT CASGLTGEGGRTEAFF
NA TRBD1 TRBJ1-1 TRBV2 TGTGCCAGCAGTGTCGCAGGGGGAACTGAAGCTTTCTTT CASSVAGGTEAFF
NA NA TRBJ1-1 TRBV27 TGTGCCAGCAAGTCAGGTGCGCACACTGAAGCTTTCTTT CASKSGAHTEAFF
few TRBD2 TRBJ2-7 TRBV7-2 TGTGCCAGCAGCTGGGCCCCCGGGACTAGTCTCGACGAGCAGTACTTC CASSWAPGTSLDEQYF
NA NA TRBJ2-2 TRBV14 TGTGCCAGCAGCAGGAATCGGGACACCGGGGAGCTGTTTTTT CASSRNRDTGELFF
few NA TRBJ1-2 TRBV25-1 TGTGCCAGCAGTGATCCTTCTTCCTCCTATGGCTACACCTTC CASSDPSSSYGYTF
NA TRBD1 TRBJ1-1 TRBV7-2 TGTGCCAGCAGCTTAATGTCCGGGACAGGGAAGCCTGAAGCTTTCTTT CASSLMSGTGKPEAFF
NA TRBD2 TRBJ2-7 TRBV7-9 TGTGCCAGCAGCCCAAGGGAGGGGTCCGAGCAGTACTTC CASSPREGSEQYF
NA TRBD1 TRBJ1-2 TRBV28 TGTGCCAGCAGATCTGGGACAGTCATCTCTTTCTATGGCTACACCTTC CASRSGTVISFYGYTF
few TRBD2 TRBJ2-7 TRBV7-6 TGTGCCAGCAGCTCAGGGACTAGCGGGAGCTACGAGCAGTACTTC CASSSGTSGSYEQYF
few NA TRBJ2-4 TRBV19 TGTGCCAGTAGTAAGGCGTCAGCCCTTGAGGGCAAAAACATTCAGTACTTC CASSKASALEGKNIQYF
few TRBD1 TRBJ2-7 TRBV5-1 TGCGCCAGCAGCACGGGACAGACCTACGAGCAGTACTTC CASSTGQTYEQYF
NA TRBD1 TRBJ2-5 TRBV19 TGTGCCAGTAGTACGGGACAGGGGATGGGGCAAGAGACCCAGTACTTC CASSTGQGMGQETQYF
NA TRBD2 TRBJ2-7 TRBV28 TGTGCCAGCAGTCGAGCGGGACCTCCTACAAACTACGAGCAGTACTTC CASSRAGPPTNYEQYF
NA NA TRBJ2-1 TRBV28 TGTGCCAGCAGTCCCCTGGGGGTAGGGGGTAGTGAGCAGTTCTTC CASSPLGVGGSEQFF
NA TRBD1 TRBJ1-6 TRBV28 TGTGCCAGCAGTCCCTGGGGGACAGGGACACCCCTCCACTTT CASSPWGTGTPLHF
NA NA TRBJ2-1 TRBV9 TGTGCCAGCAGCGTACGTGTGGTAGCGGACAATGAGCAGTTCTTC CASSVRVVADNEQFF
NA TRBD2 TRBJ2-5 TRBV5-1 TGCGCCAGCAGCTTAGGACTAGCGGGAAATGCAGAGACCCAGTACTTC CASSLGLAGNAETQYF
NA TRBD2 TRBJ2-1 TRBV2 TGTGCCAACCGAGCGGGAGAGTACAATGAGCAGTTCTTC CANRAGEYNEQFF
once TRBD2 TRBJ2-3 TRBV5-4 TGTGCCAGCAGCTCCCCGACTAGCGGAACAGATACGCAGTATTTT CASSSPTSGTDTQYF
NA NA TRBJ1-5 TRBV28 TGTGCCAGCAGGGGGGGTAGGGATCAGCCCCAGCATTTT CASRGGRDQPQHF
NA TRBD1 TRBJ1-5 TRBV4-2 TGTGCCAGCAGCCAAGGACAGGGGAATCAGCCCCAGCATTTT CASSQGQGNQPQHF
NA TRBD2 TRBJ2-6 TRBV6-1 TGTGCCAGCAGTGAAGAGGGAGGGACTGGGGCCAACGTCCTGACTTTC CASSEEGGTGANVLTF
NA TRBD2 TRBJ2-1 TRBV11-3 TGTGCCAGCAGTCTAGTAGCGGGAGGACCTAATGAGCAGTTCTTC CASSLVAGGPNEQFF
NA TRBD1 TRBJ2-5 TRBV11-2 TGTGCCAGCAGCTTAGTAGGGACAGGAGGAGAGACCCAGTACTTC CASSLVGTGGETQYF
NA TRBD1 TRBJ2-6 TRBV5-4 TGTGCCAGCAGCTTGGGACAGGGGACCTTGCTCGGGGCCAACGTCCTGACTTTC CASSLGQGTLLGANVLTF
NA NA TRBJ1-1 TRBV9 TGTGCCAGCAGCGAGACAGCGATGAACACTGAAGCTTTCTTT CASSETAMNTEAFF
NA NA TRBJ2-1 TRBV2 TGTGCCAGCACTCCTATCCCTTACCATGAGCAGTTCTTC CASTPIPYHEQFF
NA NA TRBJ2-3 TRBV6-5 TGTGCCAGCAGTTCGGGTGGCACAGATACGCAGTATTTT CASSSGGTDTQYF
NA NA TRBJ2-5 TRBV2 TGTGCCAGCAGTACTCAGAGGGAGACCCAGTACTTC CASSTQRETQYF
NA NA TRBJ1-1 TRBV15 TGTGCCACCAGCAGACCCCACGGACTCACTGAAGCTTTCTTT CATSRPHGLTEAFF
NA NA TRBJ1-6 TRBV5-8 TGTGCCAGCTCACCCCGAGGGATCTCCTATAATTCACCCCTCCACTTT CASSPRGISYNSPLHF
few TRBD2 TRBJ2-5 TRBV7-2 TGTGCCAGCAGCTGGGGGGGACTGGGGGAATTCCAAGAGACCCAGTACTTC CASSWGGLGEFQETQYF
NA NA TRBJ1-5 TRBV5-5 TGTGCCAGCAGCTCCACCCAGGGCAAGGGCAATCAGCCCCAGCATTTT CASSSTQGKGNQPQHF
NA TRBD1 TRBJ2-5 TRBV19 TGTGCCAGTAGTAGGACAGGGTATGAGGAGACCCAGTACTTC CASSRTGYEETQYF
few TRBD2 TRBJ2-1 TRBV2 TGTGCCAGCAGCTCGCTAGCGGGGGGCTACAATGAGCAGTTCTTC CASSSLAGGYNEQFF
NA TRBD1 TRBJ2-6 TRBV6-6 TGTGCCAGCACGGACCAGGGGGCTGGGGCCAACGTCCTGACTTTC CASTDQGAGANVLTF
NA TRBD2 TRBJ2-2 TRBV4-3 TGCGCCAGCAGCCGCAAACCGGGGCTTTCTAGCGGGGGGGTGGCGAACACCGGGGAGCTGTTTTTT CASSRKPGLSSGGVANTGELFF
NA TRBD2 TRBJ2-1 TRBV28 TGTGCCAGCAGTTTCGGCCTAGCGGGAGGACTTGAGCAGTTCTTC CASSFGLAGGLEQFF
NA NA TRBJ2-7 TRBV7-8 TGTGCCAGCAGCTTATCAGGTAACTCCTACGAGCAGTACTTC CASSLSGNSYEQYF
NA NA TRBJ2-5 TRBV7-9 TGTGCCAGCAGCTTCGCGGGTCAAGAGACCCAGTACTTC CASSFAGQETQYF
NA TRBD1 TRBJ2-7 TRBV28 TGTGCCAGCAGCACCGGGACAGGAATGTACGAGCAGTACTTC CASSTGTGMYEQYF
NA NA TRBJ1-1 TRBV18 TGTGCCAGCGGGTCCGGGGTGGAGGAGGTTGAAGCTTTCTTT CASGSGVEEVEAFF
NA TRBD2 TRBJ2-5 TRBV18 TGTGCCAGCTCACCACAGGCAGCGGGGGGGGAGACCCAGTACTTC CASSPQAAGGETQYF
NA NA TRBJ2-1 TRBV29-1 TGCAGCGTGCGACAGAATGAGCAGTTCTTC CSVRQNEQFF
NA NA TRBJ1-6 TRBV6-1 TGTGCCAGCAGTGTACACAGTTCAGATAATTCACCCCTCCACTTT CASSVHSSDNSPLHF